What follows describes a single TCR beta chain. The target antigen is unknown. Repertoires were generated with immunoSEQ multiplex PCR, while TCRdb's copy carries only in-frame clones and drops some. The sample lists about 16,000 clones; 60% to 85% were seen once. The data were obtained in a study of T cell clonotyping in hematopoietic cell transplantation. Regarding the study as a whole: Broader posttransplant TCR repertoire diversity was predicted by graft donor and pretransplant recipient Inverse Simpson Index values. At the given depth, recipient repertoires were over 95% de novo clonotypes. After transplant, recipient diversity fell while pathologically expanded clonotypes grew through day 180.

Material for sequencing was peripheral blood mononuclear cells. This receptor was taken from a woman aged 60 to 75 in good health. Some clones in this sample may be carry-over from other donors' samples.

As DNA, the CDR3 is TGTGCCCGCTTGTCGGGGGTCAGCAATCAGCCCCAGCATTTT. It specifies CARLSGVSNQPQHF. V gene TRBV30 combines with J gene TRBJ1-5, with D possibly TRBD1 on 5 matching bases. This CDR3 is built from 14 residues. The germline V and J ends were trimmed by 8 bases and 1 base, with 15 bases remaining between them. CDR1 is GTSNPN, CDR2 SVGIG, per germline (reference sequence).